This T cell receptor beta chain appears in the sequencing data of a study of cytomegalovirus exposure and HLA in healthy donors. The V end was cut by 1 base, the J end by 9 bases, with 7 bases between. The CDR3 is 13 residues long. Germline values: CDR1 MGHDK, CDR2 SYGVNS. With 60 Vbeta and 13 Jbeta primers, the PCR was carried out. TCRdb keeps only in-frame clones here, not all; method: immunoSEQ multiplex PCR. The table lists fewer than 65,000 clones, around 73% of them singletons. Sequenced: PBMCs. This receptor was obtained from a man aged 50 or older in good health and CMV-seronegative. The rearrangement uses TRBV25-1 and TRBJ1-6, with a tentative D call TRBD1 (5 bases). CDR3 nucleotides: TGTGCCAGCAGTGAATCTGGGGCTTCACCCCTCCACTTT. This gives the protein CASSESGASPLHF.